This TCR beta chain is drawn from a study of shared T cell receptors in the human thymus. Germline CDR1 is MDHEN and CDR2 is SYDVKM. The V and J ends lost 5 bases and 3 bases, in that order; junction bases with no gene match: 9. The CDR3 is 16 residues long. The table came from immunoSEQ multiplex PCR; TCRdb's copy has only in-frame clones and leaves some out. In the table there are about 730,000 clones, approximately 85% of which are singletons. Only a few counts were recorded for this clone. These data were also reused for a study on human thymus T cells. That paper adds: Corrective surgery for congenital heart defects was being performed on the healthy Finnish infants who served as donors. Thymic material originated from resections removed in the course of corrective heart surgery. Thymic TCR repertoires of unrelated people reportedly overlapped highly.

This clonotype was obtained from a girl under three years old with a congenital heart defect. Sequencing was carried out using thymocytes. The chain joins TRBV28 to TRBJ1-3; 8 bases map to TRBD1. The CDR3 bases are TGTGCCAGCAGTAGAGGGGACAGGCGCCTTGGAAACACCATATATTTT. It codes for CASSRGDRRLGNTIYF.